These T cell receptor beta chains were read from a single sample in a study of cytomegalovirus exposure and HLA in healthy donors. TCRdb's copy holds only in-frame clones and misses some; the assay was immunoSEQ multiplex PCR. The sample has about 100,000 clones, roughly 75% seen once; the top ten hold 11% to 15%. Sequencing was done on a sample of PBMCs. These receptors were obtained from a male donor in good health and CMV-seropositive. CDR3s include the opening cysteine and the closing phenylalanine or tryptophan. D genes are given only for firm matches. Not all rows give a size; the values are once, few, many and, for expanded clones, a class.

cdr3_aa: CASSLGQTNEQFF; cdr3_nt: TGTGCCAGCAGTTTGGGGCAGACCAATGAGCAGTTCTTC; cdr3_length: 13; clone_size: NA; j_call: TRBJ2-1; v_call: TRBV28; d_call: NA
cdr3_aa: CASSLTTGDNEQFF; cdr3_nt: TGTGCCAGCAGCTTAACAACAGGGGATAATGAGCAGTTCTTC; cdr3_length: 14; clone_size: NA; j_call: TRBJ2-1; v_call: TRBV7-9; d_call: TRBD1
cdr3_aa: CASTFKVTTGDAKLFF; cdr3_nt: TGTGCCAGCACCTTTAAAGTAACCACAGGCGACGCGAAACTGTTTTTT; cdr3_length: 16; clone_size: NA; j_call: TRBJ1-4; v_call: TRBV28; d_call: NA
cdr3_aa: CASSQEAPPLAGAWETQYF; cdr3_nt: TGTGCCAGCAGCCAAGAAGCCCCCCCTCTAGCGGGGGCATGGGAGACCCAGTACTTC; cdr3_length: 19; clone_size: NA; j_call: TRBJ2-5; v_call: TRBV4-2; d_call: TRBD2
cdr3_aa: CASSLVAMSGSGELFF; cdr3_nt: TGTGCCAGCAGCTTAGTGGCCATGAGCGGGTCCGGGGAGCTGTTTTTT; cdr3_length: 16; clone_size: few; j_call: TRBJ2-2; v_call: TRBV7-2; d_call: NA
cdr3_aa: CASSATSGGTTDTQYF; cdr3_nt: TGTGCCAGCAGCGCAACTAGCGGGGGGACGACAGATACGCAGTATTTT; cdr3_length: 16; clone_size: NA; j_call: TRBJ2-3; v_call: TRBV7-3; d_call: TRBD2
cdr3_aa: CSVALAYEQYF; cdr3_nt: TGCAGTGTCGCACTAGCCTACGAGCAGTACTTC; cdr3_length: 11; clone_size: NA; j_call: TRBJ2-7; v_call: TRBV20-1; d_call: NA
cdr3_aa: CAWSGAGSTDTQYF; cdr3_nt: TGTGCCTGGAGTGGGGCAGGGAGCACAGATACGCAGTATTTT; cdr3_length: 14; clone_size: NA; j_call: TRBJ2-3; v_call: TRBV30; d_call: NA
cdr3_aa: CASSPRPGASYEQYF; cdr3_nt: TGTGCCAGCTCACCACGGCCAGGGGCGTCCTACGAGCAGTACTTC; cdr3_length: 15; clone_size: NA; j_call: TRBJ2-7; v_call: TRBV18; d_call: NA
cdr3_aa: CASSFAAGLDSGANVLTF; cdr3_nt: TGTGCCAGCAGCTTCGCCGCAGGACTGGACTCTGGGGCCAACGTCCTGACTTTC; cdr3_length: 18; clone_size: NA; j_call: TRBJ2-6; v_call: TRBV7-2; d_call: NA
cdr3_aa: CASSAVEDGTYEQYF; cdr3_nt: TGTGCCAGCAGCGCCGTGGAGGATGGGACCTACGAGCAGTACTTC; cdr3_length: 15; clone_size: NA; j_call: TRBJ2-7; v_call: TRBV9; d_call: NA
cdr3_aa: CASSMRTSPNEKLFF; cdr3_nt: TGTGCCAGCAGTATGCGGACAAGCCCTAATGAAAAACTGTTTTTT; cdr3_length: 15; clone_size: once; j_call: TRBJ1-4; v_call: TRBV28; d_call: NA
cdr3_aa: CASRGTGSANEKLFF; cdr3_nt: TGTGCCAGCAGGGGCACAGGGTCTGCTAATGAAAAACTGTTTTTT; cdr3_length: 15; clone_size: once; j_call: TRBJ1-4; v_call: TRBV6-1; d_call: NA